This T cell receptor beta chain was recovered during a study of a mutant IDH1 vaccine in newly diagnosed glioma. Across the whole study: Treated patients were roughly 62% male, roughly 40% female, mean age roughly 39 years. Before enrollment, the patients had been treated with radiotherapy alone, temozolomide alone, or both together. Most of them had received both. Findings and limits, study-wide: Pseudoprogression looked unconnected to shifts in top peripheral T cell clonotypes.

The assay was immunoSEQ multiplex PCR, and TCRdb's table has in-frame clones only and misses some. The sample records about 50,000 clones, roughly 89% being singletons. The V end lost 3 bases, the J end lost 5 bases, and 8 bases lay between the germline ends. This CDR3 contains 12 residues. Looked up from germline, CDR1 is KGHSH and CDR2 is LQKENI. Turning to this clone: Antigen unknown.

The time point: baseline, week 1 (first vaccination visit). The treatment denotes: pre-vaccination baseline after standard-of-care therapy. This clonotype was obtained from a man in his forties or fifties with glioma. The material was PBMCs, obtained from a glioma patient treated with radiotherapy, temozolomide or both. The chain is built from TRBV18 and TRBJ2-7; D gene unclear. CDR3 residues: CASSPSLNEQYF. In DNA, the CDR3 is TGTGCCAGCTCACCGTCTTTAAACGAGCAGTACTTC.